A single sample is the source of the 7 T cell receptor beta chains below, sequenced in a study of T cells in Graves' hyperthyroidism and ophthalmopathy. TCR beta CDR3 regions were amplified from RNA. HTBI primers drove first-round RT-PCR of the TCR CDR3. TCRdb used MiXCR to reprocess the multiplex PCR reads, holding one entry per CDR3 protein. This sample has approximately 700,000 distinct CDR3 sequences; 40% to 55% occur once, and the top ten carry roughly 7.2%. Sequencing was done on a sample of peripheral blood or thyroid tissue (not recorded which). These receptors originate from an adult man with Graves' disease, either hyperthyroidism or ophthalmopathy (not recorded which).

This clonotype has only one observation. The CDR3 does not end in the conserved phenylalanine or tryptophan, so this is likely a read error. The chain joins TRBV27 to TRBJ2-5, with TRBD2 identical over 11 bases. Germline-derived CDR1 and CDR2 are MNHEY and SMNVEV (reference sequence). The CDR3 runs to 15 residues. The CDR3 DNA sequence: TGTGCCAGCAGTGTATCCACTAGCGGGGGTGAGACCCAGTACCTC. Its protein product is CASSVSTSGGETQYL.

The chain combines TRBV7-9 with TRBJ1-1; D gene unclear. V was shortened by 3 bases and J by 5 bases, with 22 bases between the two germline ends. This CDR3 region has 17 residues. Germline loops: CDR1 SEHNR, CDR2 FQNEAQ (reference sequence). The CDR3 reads CASSFLSITDQETEAFF. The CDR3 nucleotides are TGTGCCAGCAGCTTTTTGAGTATAACAGACCAAGAGACTGAAGCTTTCTTT. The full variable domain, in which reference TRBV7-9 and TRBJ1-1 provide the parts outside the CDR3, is DTGVSQNPRHKITKRGQNVTFRCDPISEHNRLYWYRQTLGQGPEFLTYFQNEAQLEKSRLLSDRFSAERPKGSFSTLEIQRTEQGDSAMYLCASSFLSITDQETEAFFGQGTRLTVV.

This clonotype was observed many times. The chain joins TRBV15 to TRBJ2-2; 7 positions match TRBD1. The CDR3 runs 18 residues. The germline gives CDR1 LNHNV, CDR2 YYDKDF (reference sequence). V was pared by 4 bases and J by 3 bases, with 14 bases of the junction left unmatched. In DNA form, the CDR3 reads TGTGCCACCAGCAAAGGGGTTGCCGACAGGGATTACACCGGGGAGCTGTTTTTT. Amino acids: CATSKGVADRDYTGELFF.

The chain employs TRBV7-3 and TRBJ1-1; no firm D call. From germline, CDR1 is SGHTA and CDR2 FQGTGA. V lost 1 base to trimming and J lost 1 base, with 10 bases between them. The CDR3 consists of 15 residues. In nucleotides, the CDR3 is TGTGCCAGCAGCTTAATTCGCCAAGAGAACACTGAAGCTTTCTTT. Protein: CASSLIRQENTEAFF. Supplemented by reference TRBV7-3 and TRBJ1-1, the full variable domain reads GAGVSQTPSNKVTEKGKYVELRCDPISGHTALYWYRQSLGQGPEFLIYFQGTGAADDSGLPNDRFFAVRPEGSVSTLKIQRTERGDSAVYLCASSLIRQENTEAFFGQGTRLTVV.

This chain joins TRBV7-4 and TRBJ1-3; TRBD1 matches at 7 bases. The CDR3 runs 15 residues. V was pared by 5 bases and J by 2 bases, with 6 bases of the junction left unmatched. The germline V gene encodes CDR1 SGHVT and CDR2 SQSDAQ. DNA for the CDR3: TGTGCCAGCAGCACGCCCAGGGGGGCTGGAAACACCATATATTTT. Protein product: CASSTPRGAGNTIYF.

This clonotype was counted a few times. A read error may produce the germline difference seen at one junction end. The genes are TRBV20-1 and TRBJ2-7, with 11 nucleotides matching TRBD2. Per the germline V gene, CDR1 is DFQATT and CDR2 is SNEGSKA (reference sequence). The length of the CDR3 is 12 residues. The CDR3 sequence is CRATSGDYEQYF. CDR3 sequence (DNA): TGCAGGGCGACTAGCGGGGATTACGAGCAGTACTTT.

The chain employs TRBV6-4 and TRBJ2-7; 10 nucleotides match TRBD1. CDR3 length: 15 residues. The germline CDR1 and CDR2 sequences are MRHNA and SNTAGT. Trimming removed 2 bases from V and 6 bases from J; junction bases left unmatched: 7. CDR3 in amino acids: CASSDPGTGDGEQYF. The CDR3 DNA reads TGTGCCAGCAGTGACCCCGGGACAGGGGATGGCGAGCAGTACTTC.